This TCR beta chain emerged from a study of T cells after yellow fever vaccination. The CDR3 runs to 15 residues. Germline V gives CDR1 SGHRS, CDR2 YFSETQ. Trimming at V came to 4 bases and at J to 0 bases, leaving 3 bases not matched to a gene. The study, taken as a whole, reports: Subsequent to the booster, the majority of primary-vaccination clones reappeared (around 97% CD4, approximately 85% CD8). Just a small share of clonotypes turned up in the CD4 compartment as well as the CD8 compartment.

Each CDR3 protein gets one entry after TCRdb re-called the 5' RACE reads with MiXCR. Of about 500,000 distinct CDR3 sequences listed, roughly a sixth were seen once; the top ten hold approximately 15%. A word on this clonotype: Its antigen is currently unknown.

The source is a man younger than 35 who received the YFV17D yellow fever vaccine. V is TRBV5-1 and J is TRBJ2-1; 8 bases match TRBD1. The sequencing used PBMCs, collected 5 days after the first yellow fever vaccination. This CDR3 is CASSEQGDSYNEQFF. CDR3 bases: TGCGCCAGCAGCGAACAGGGGGACTCCTACAATGAGCAGTTCTTC.